The present T cell receptor beta chain was sequenced within a study of beta chain features in type 1 diabetes. Looking at the study overall: Cell yields, gender and age were comparable in patients and healthy donors.

Turning to this clone: Antigen specificity is unknown.

Reverse transcribing all isolated RNA meant expressed TCRB transcripts were sequenced. The data were produced by immunoSEQ multiplex PCR, yet TCRdb's version contains in-frame clones alone and is incomplete. The data contain some 150,000 clones, roughly 9% of them singletons. Researchers reported sorting CD4+ naive, central memory, regulatory and stem cell-like memory cells via CD45RO/CCR7/CD25/CD127/CD95/CD27. V lost 6 bases, J lost 5 bases, and 11 bases stayed unmatched. Germline CDR1 reads ENHRY; CDR2 reads SYGVKD. The CDR3 runs 15 residues. Study-wide results and caveats: Among patients with Type 1 diabetes, TCRB CDR3s were moderately but significantly shorter in every one of the four CD4+ subsets.

The TCR sequence derives from a woman between 25 and 40 years old with type 1 diabetes. V gene TRBV10-3 combines with J gene TRBJ2-7; 9 bases are a match to TRBD1. The sequencing sample was made of central memory CD4+ T cells from blood. CDR3 sequence: CAISWDRERSHEQYF. CDR3 DNA sequence: TGTGCCATCAGCTGGGACAGGGAACGGTCCCACGAGCAGTACTTC.